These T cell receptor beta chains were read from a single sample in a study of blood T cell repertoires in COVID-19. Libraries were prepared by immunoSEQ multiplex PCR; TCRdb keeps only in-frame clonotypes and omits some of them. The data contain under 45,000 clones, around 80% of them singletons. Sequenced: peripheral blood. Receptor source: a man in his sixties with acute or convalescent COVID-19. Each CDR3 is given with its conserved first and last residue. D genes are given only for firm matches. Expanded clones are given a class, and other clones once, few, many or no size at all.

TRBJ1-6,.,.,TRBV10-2,CASRTDRKDSPLHF,TGCGCCAGCAGAACCGACAGGAAGGATTCACCCCTCCACTTT
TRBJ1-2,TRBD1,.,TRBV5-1,CASSLTGDHNYGYTF,TGCGCCAGCAGCTTGACAGGGGACCATAACTATGGCTACACCTTC
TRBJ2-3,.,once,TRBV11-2,CASSSGTVGGTQYF,TGTGCCAGCAGCTCCGGGACAGTGGGGGGTACGCAGTATTTT
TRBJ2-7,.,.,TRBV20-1,CSASGDRTIYEQYF,TGCAGTGCTAGTGGTGACAGAACCATATACGAGCAGTACTTC
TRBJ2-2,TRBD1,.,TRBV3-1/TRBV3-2,CASSYRGLGTGELFF,TGTGCCAGCAGTTACAGGGGGCTGGGCACCGGGGAGCTGTTTTTT
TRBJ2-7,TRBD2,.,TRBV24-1,CATSDLRGTSGNLYF,TGTGCCACCAGTGATTTGCGAGGCACTAGCGGGAATCTGTACTTC
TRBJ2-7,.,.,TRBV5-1,CASSLEPGNPYEQYF,TGCGCCAGCAGCTTGGAACCCGGGAATCCGTACGAGCAGTACTTC
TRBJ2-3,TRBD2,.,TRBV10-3,CAISDYSGGRGDTQYF,TGTGCCATCAGTGATTATAGCGGGGGGAGAGGAGATACGCAGTATTTT
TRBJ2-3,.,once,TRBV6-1,CASSEAGTSRTDTQYF,TGTGCCAGCAGTGAAGCCGGGACTTCCCGGACAGATACGCAGTATTTT
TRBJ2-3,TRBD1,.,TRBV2,CANRLPGQYTDTQYF,TGTGCCAACAGACTACCGGGACAGTACACAGATACGCAGTATTTT
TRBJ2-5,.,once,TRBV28,CASSLGGSQETQYF,TGTGCCAGCAGTTTAGGGGGGTCCCAAGAGACCCAGTACTTC
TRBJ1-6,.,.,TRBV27,CASSSSGVPYNSPLHF,TGTGCCAGCAGTTCATCAGGGGTCCCCTATAATTCACCCCTCCACTTT
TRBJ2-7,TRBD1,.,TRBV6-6,CASRGTGERYEQYF,TGTGCCAGCAGAGGAACAGGGGAACGGTACGAGCAGTACTTC
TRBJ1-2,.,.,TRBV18,CASSPFTENYGYTF,TGTGCCAGCTCACCCTTTACAGAGAACTATGGCTACACCTTC
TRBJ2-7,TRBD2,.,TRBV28,CASSLGLAGTYEQYF,TGTGCCAGCAGTCTAGGACTAGCGGGGACCTACGAGCAGTACTTC
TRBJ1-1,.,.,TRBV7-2,CASSFRTFGTEAFF,TGTGCCAGCAGCTTCCGGACATTTGGGACTGAAGCTTTCTTT
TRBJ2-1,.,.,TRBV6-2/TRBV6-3,CASSYRATENEQFF,TGTGCCAGCAGTTATCGTGCAACCGAGAATGAGCAGTTCTTC
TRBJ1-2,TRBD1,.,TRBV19,CASSTPGTANYGYTF,TGTGCCAGTAGTACCCCCGGGACAGCTAACTATGGCTACACCTTC
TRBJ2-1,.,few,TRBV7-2,CASSLARFGEGQFF,TGTGCCAGCAGCTTAGCGCGGTTCGGGGAAGGGCAGTTCTTC
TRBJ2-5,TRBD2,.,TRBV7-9,CASSTSGAQETQYF,TGTGCCAGCAGTACTAGCGGGGCCCAAGAGACCCAGTACTTC
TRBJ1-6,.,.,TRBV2,CASSPTRAYNSPLHF,TGTGCCAGCAGTCCCACCAGGGCCTATAATTCACCCCTCCACTTT
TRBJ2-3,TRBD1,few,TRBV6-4,CASSAAPGQGATDTQYF,TGTGCCAGCAGTGCGGCTCCGGGACAGGGGGCAACAGATACGCAGTATTTT
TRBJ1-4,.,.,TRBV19,CASSPPDRSEKLFF,TGTGCCAGTAGTCCCCCAGACAGGAGTGAAAAACTGTTTTTT
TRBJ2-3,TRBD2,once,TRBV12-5,CASALGTSGSTDTQYF,TGTGCTAGTGCCTTAGGGACTAGCGGTAGCACAGATACGCAGTATTTT
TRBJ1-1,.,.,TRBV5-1,CASSLGRQFDTEAFF,TGCGCCAGCAGCTTGGGACGACAGTTCGACACTGAAGCTTTCTTT
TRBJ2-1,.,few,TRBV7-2,CASSSWRGRDYNEQFF,TGTGCCAGCAGCTCCTGGAGGGGGAGGGACTACAATGAGCAGTTCTTC
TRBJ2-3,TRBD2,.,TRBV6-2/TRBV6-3,CASSLGLAATDTQYF,TGTGCCAGCAGTTTGGGACTAGCGGCCACAGATACGCAGTATTTT
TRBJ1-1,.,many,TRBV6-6,CASSYDARRGTEAFF,TGTGCCAGCAGTTACGACGCGCGACGGGGTACTGAAGCTTTCTTT
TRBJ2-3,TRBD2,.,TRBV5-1,CASSPTSDSRTDTQYF,TGCGCCAGCAGCCCCACTAGCGACAGCCGCACAGATACGCAGTATTTT
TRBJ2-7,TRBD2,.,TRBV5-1,CASSLDPGLANEQYF,TGCGCCAGCAGCTTGGATCCGGGACTAGCTAACGAGCAGTACTTC
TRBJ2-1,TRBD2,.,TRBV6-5,CASTLLAGSYNEQFF,TGTGCCAGCACCCTACTAGCGGGATCTTACAATGAGCAGTTCTTC
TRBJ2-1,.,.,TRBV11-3,CASSLLVLNNEQFF,TGTGCCAGCAGCTTACTAGTGTTGAACAATGAGCAGTTCTTC
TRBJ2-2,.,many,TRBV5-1,CASSLDGGSNTGELFF,TGCGCCAGCAGCTTGGATGGGGGCTCGAACACCGGGGAGCTGTTTTTT
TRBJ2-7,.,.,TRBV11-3,CASRDRDTHSYEQYF,TGTGCCAGCAGAGACCGGGACACCCACTCCTACGAGCAGTACTTC
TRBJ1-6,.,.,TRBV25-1,CASSEGGRAHF,TGTGCCAGCAGTGAAGGGGGCAGGGCCCACTTT
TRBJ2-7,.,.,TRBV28,CASTQSYEQYF,TGTGCCAGCACCCAATCCTACGAGCAGTACTTC
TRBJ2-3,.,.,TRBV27,CASSLKWATDTQYF,TGTGCCAGCAGTTTAAAATGGGCCACAGATACGCAGTATTTT
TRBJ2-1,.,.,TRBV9,CASSPRSGGMNNEQFF,TGTGCCAGCAGCCCTAGGTCGGGCGGGATGAACAATGAGCAGTTCTTC
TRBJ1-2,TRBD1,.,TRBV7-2,CASSLGTGKVTF,TGTGCCAGCAGCTTAGGGACAGGGAAGGTCACCTTC
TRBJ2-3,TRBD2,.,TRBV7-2,CASSLDLAGGLTDTQYF,TGTGCCAGCAGCTTAGATCTTGCGGGAGGGCTAACAGATACGCAGTATTTT
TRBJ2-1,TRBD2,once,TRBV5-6,CASSRGGTRGYNEQFF,TGTGCCAGCAGCCGAGGGGGGACTAGGGGTTACAATGAGCAGTTCTTC